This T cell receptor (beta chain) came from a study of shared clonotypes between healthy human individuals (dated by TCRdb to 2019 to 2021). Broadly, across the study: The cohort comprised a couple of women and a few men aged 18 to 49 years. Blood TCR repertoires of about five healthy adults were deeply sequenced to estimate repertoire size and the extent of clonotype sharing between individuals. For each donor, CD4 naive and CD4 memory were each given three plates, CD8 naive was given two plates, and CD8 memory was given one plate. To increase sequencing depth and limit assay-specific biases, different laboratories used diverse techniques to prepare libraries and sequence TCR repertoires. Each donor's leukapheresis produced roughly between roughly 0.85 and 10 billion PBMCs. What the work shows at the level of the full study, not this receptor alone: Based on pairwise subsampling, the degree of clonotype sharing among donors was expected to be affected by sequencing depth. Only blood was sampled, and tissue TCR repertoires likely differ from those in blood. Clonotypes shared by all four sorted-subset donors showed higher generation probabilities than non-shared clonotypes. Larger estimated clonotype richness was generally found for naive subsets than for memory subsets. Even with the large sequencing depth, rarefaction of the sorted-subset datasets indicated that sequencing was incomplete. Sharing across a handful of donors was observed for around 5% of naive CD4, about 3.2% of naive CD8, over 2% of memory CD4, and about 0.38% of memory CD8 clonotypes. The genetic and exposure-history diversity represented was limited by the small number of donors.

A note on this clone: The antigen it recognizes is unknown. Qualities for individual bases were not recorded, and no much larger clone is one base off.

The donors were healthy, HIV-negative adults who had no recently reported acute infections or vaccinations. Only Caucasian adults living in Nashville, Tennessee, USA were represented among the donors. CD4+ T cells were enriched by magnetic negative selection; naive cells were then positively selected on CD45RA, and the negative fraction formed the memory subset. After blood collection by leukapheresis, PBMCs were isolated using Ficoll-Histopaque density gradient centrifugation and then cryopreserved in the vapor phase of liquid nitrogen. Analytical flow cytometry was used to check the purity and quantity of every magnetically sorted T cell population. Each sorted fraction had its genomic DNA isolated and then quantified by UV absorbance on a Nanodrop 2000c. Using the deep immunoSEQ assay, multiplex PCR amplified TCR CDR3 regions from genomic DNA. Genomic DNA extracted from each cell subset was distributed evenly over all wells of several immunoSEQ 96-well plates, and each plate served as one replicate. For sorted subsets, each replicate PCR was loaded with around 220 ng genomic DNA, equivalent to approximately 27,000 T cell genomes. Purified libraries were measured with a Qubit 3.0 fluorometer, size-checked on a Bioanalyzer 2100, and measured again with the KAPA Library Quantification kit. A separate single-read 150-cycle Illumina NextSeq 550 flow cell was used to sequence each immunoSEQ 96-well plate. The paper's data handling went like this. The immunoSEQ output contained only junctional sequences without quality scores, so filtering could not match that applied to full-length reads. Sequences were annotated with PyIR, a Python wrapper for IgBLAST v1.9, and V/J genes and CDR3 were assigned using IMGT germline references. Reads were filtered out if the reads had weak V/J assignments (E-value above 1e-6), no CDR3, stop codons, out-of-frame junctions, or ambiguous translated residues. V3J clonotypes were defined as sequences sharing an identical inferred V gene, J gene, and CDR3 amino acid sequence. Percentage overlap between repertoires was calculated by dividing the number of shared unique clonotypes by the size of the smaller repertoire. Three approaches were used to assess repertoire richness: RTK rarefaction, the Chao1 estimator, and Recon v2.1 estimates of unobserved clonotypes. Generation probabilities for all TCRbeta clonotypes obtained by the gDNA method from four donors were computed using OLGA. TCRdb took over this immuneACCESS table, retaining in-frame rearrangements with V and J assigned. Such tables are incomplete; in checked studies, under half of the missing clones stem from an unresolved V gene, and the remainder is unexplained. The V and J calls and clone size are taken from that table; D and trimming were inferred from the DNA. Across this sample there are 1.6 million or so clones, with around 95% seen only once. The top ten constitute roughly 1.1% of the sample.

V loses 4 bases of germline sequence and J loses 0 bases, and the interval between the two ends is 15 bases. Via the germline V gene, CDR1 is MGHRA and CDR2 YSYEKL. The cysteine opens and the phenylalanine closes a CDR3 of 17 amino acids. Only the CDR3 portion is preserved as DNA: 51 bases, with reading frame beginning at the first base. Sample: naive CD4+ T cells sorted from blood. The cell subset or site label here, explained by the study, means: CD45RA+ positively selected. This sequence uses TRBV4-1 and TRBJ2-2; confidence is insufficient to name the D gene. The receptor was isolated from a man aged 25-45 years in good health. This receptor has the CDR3 CASSPEVGVANTGELFF. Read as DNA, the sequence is TGCGCCAGCAGCCCCGAGGTTGGCGTCGCGAACACCGGGGAGCTGTTTTTT.